This T cell receptor (beta chain) appears in the sequencing data of a study of human T cells and chemical hapten exposure. The study, taken as a whole, reports: Among expanded TCRs, significantly more large CDR3 similarity clusters formed than among controls.

Individual cDNA molecules received unique molecular identifiers in the library. Using its own MiXCR run on the RACE reads, TCRdb lists one record per CDR3 protein. This table holds approximately 97,000 distinct CDR3 sequences, 25% to 35% found once. The time point: patch test 3, about 24 weeks after DPC sensitization. Documented treatment: therapeutic diphenylcyclopropenone sensitization with weekly scalp DPC. Sample donors consisted of patients with alopecia, aged 18 to 70 years, who were suitable for DPC. Germline CDR1 SNHLY, CDR2 FYNNEI. CDR3 length equals 14 residues. Trimming cost V 5 bases and J 5 bases; bases outside gene matches: 3. A remark on this clonotype: What it binds is unknown.

This sequence originates from a man in his forties with alopecia areata. Some clones in this sample may be carry-over from other donors' samples. The sample was whole blood, taken in connection with sensitization to the hapten diphenylcyclopropenone (DPC). The genes are TRBV2 and TRBJ2-7; 13 bases fit TRBD2. The CDR3 sequence: CASSSGTSGNEQYF. Written as DNA, the CDR3 is TGTGCCAGCAGTTCCGGGACTAGCGGGAACGAGCAGTACTTC.